The 19 T cell receptor beta chains in this list originate from one sample, sequenced in a study of CD8+CD57+ T cells in acquired aplastic anemia. Using genomic DNA as the template, TCR beta VDJ and CDR3 profiling was carried out. MiXCR, run by TCRdb on the reads, gives a single entry per CDR3 protein. This table has about 400,000 distinct CDR3 sequences, around 72% appearing once. The material sequenced was sorted CD4+, CD8+, or CD8+CD57+ T cells (not recorded which) from PBMCs. These receptor sequences come from a human donor in good health, serving as a control.

This clonotype occurred many times. This chain connects TRBV19 to TRBJ2-1; D remains unclear. This CDR3 region has 13 residues. V lost 4 bases to trimming and J lost 12 bases, with 16 bases between them. CDR1 is LNHDA, CDR2 SQIVND, per germline (reference sequence). The CDR3 nucleotides are TGTGCCAGTAGTACACCCGTTAAGTTAGGGCAGTTCTTC. This codes for CASSTPVKLGQFF.

The rearrangement joins TRBV7-3 to TRBJ2-3; either TRBD1 or TRBD2 may fit D (6 bases each). CDR1 and CDR2 from the germline V gene are SGHTA and FQGTGA. This CDR3 spans 16 amino acids. Deletions cut 5 bases from V and 10 bases from J, with 25 bases between. The CDR3 sequence: CASSLDWGAPGDSQYF. The CDR3 bases are TGTGCCAGCAGCCTAGACTGGGGGGCGCCAGGGGATTCGCAGTATTTT.

Remarks on this clonotype: The CDR3 ends on some other residue instead of the conserved phenylalanine or tryptophan, so this is likely a read error. This chain links TRBV2 with TRBJ2-2; D remains ambiguous. Germline V CDR1 and CDR2: SNHLY, FYNNEI. Trimming left V 7 bases short and J 6 bases short, with 18 bases between. CDR3 length: 15 residues. Here the CDR3 reads CASTQSGPMAGELFS. The CDR3 nucleotides are TGTGCCAGCACTCAGAGTGGGCCGATGGCCGGGGAGCTGTTTTCT.

The rearrangement links TRBV5-8 to TRBJ1-1; D unresolved. The CDR3 totals 15 residues. V shed 5 bases and J shed 3 bases, with 17 bases lying between them. Germline assignment: CDR1 SGHTS and CDR2 YDEGEE. The CDR3, as DNA: TGTGCCAGCAGGGCAGCGCAGAGCAGTGACACTGAAGCTTTCTTT. Encoded protein: CASRAAQSSDTEAFF. Combining the CDR3 with reference TRBV5-8 and TRBJ1-1 gives the whole variable domain EAGVTQSPTHLIKTRGQQATLRCSPISGHTSVYWYQQALGLGLQFLLWYDEGEERNRGNFPPRFSGRQFPNYSSELNVNALELEDSALYLCASRAAQSSDTEAFFGQGTRLTVV.

A single count supports this clonotype. The V and J genes are TRBV19 and TRBJ1-5, with D unresolved. Germline loops: CDR1 LNHDA, CDR2 SQIVND (reference sequence). This CDR3 has 14 residues. V was shortened by 9 bases and J by 5 bases, with 17 bases between the two germline ends. This CDR3 is CASSEVVDDQPQHF. The CDR3 region has the DNA TGTGCCAGCAGTGAGGTGGTTGACGATCAGCCCCAGCATTTT.

V usage is TRBV5-5 and J usage is TRBJ1-2; D is possibly TRBD1 (5 bases). The CDR3 contains 11 residues. V dropped 4 bases and J dropped 8 bases, with 9 bases sitting between them. The V gene's germline CDR1 is SGHKS and CDR2 YYEKEE (reference sequence). The CDR3 DNA follows: TGTGCCAGCAGCCCCCAGGGAGGCTACACCTTC. Protein product: CASSPQGGYTF.

The chain joins TRBV20-1 to TRBJ2-5; TRBD2 matches 7 bases. The CDR3 sequence is 14 residues long. The germline V gene encodes CDR1 DFQATT and CDR2 SNEGSKA (reference sequence). V shed 3 bases and J 5 bases; nucleotides not matched to a gene: 9. CDR3 residues: CSASQRGDAETQYF. In nucleotides, the CDR3 is TGCAGTGCTAGTCAACGGGGGGACGCTGAGACCCAGTACTTC.

V and J are TRBV7-3 and TRBJ2-7, with TRBD1 as a possible D gene (6 bases). The CDR3 has 14 residues. The V gene lost 4 bases and the J gene lost 9 bases, with 19 bases spanning the gap. Germline CDR1 SGHTA, CDR2 FQGTGA. Written as DNA, the CDR3 is TGTGCCAGCAGCTCTGGACAGTCCTACAATGCGCAGTACTTC. It yields the protein CASSSGQSYNAQYF.

A remark on this clonotype: Because it lacks the conserved phenylalanine or tryptophan at the end, this CDR3 is likely a read error. The DNA is omitted, as the CDR3 cannot be located on it reliably, and the CDR3 follows TCRdb's listing. The CDR3 loop is CATSDTGQYTQHFGY. The chain couples TRBV24-1 to TRBJ1-5; the tabulated D call, TRBD1, remains unverified against the DNA. The germline gives CDR1 KGHDR, CDR2 SFDVKD. The CDR3 length is 15 residues, termini included.

Of note for this clonotype: The junction and the germline gene differ at one end; a read error may be behind it. V gene TRBV2 combines with J gene TRBJ1-6; D perhaps matches TRBD1 (6 bases). CDR1 and CDR2 from the germline V gene are SNHLY and FYNNEI. The CDR3 runs 15 residues. DNA for the CDR3: TGTGCCTGCAGCGGAGGGGGAGGGCGAGATTCACCCCTCCACTTT. Its protein is CACSGGGGRDSPLHF.

This chain connects TRBV15 to TRBJ2-7; D is ambiguous. The CDR3 is 16 residues long. Trimming took 5 bases from V and 2 from J, leaving 19 bases between them. Germline V gene lookup returns CDR1 LNHNV and CDR2 YYDKDF (reference sequence). The DNA of the CDR3 is TGTGCCACCAGCCCCCAGAGGACCGGGCCGGCCTACGAGCAGTACTTC. Translated, it gives CATSPQRTGPAYEQYF.

This chain's CDR3 is CASSVLAAKETQYF. The CDR3, as DNA: TGTGCCAGCAGTGTTCTAGCGGCTAAAGAGACCCAGTACTTC. J is TRBJ2-5 and V is TRBV27, with 7 bases that match TRBD2. CDR1 and CDR2 (germline): MNHEY, SMNVEV (reference sequence). The CDR3 length is 14 residues. V shed 5 bases and J 3 bases; nucleotides not matched to a gene: 6.

This clonotype was seen many times. The genes are TRBV5-1 and TRBJ2-7, with 8 positions matching TRBD1. V dropped 3 bases and J dropped 6; count of bases not matched to a gene: 11. The germline gives CDR1 SGHRS, CDR2 YFSETQ. CDR3 length equals 15 residues. CDR3 bases: TGCGCCAGCAGCTCGGACAGGGTGTCGGGTGGCGAGCAGTACTTC. Protein sequence: CASSSDRVSGGEQYF.

The chain combines TRBV27 with TRBJ1-1; 8 nucleotides align to TRBD1. The germline V gene encodes CDR1 MNHEY and CDR2 SMNVEV (reference sequence). J was trimmed by 3 bases and V by 6 bases; bases with no gene match: 15. This CDR3 contains 17 residues. CDR3 bases: TGTGCCAGCAGCGACAGGGCCTCAATCAGGGGGCACACTGAAGCTTTCTTT. Encoded protein: CASSDRASIRGHTEAFF.

Worth noting for this clonotype: An end of the junction does not agree with germline; a read error may underlie this. V usage is TRBV5-1 and J usage is TRBJ1-3; no clear D gene. CDR1 and CDR2 (germline): SGHRS, YFSETQ. The CDR3 has 14 amino acids. For the CDR3, the DNA is TGTGCCAGCAGTTTGGATAGGGATGGAATCACCATATATTTT. Its translation is CASSLDRDGITIYF.

This clonotype has just one count. The chain combines TRBV5-8 with TRBJ2-7, with 8 bases lining up with TRBD2. The CDR3 contains 15 residues. In germline, CDR1 is SGHTS, CDR2 YDEGEE. The ends lost 7 bases at V and 9 bases at J; junction bases unmatched: 18. The CDR3 spells CASRYYSSGERGQYF. CDR3 nucleotide sequence: TGTGCCAGCCGCTACTACAGTAGCGGGGAACGAGGGCAGTACTTC.

The chain uses TRBV7-2 and TRBJ2-1; TRBD2 might be the D (5 bases). V was cut by 4 bases and J by 16 bases, with 26 bases left in between. In germline, CDR1 is SGHTA, CDR2 FQGNSA. The CDR3 has 15 residues. The CDR3, as DNA: TGTGCCAGCAGCTCACTGGGAGAATTCGGCTACACCTTCTTCTTC. Translating it yields CASSSLGEFGYTFFF.

The chain carries TRBV12-3 or TRBV12-4 and TRBJ1-1, with no clear D. Trimming cost V 5 bases and J 1 base, with 8 bases left between them. The CDR3 runs to 13 residues. The CDR3 nucleotides read TGTGCCAGCAGTCTACCACCGAACACTGAAGCTTTCTTT. Residues: CASSLPPNTEAFF.

On this clonotype: Germline and junction disagree at one end, which may indicate a read error. This sequence joins TRBV2 and TRBJ1-5; unclear D gene. The DNA matches TRBJ1-6 better at its end, which makes the J call doubtful. The CDR3 extends over 14 amino acids. Germline lookup yields CDR1 SNHLY and CDR2 FYNNEI. Written as DNA, the CDR3 is TGTGCCAGCAGGGATTACAGCAACAATTCGCCCCTCCACTTT. Protein product: CASRDYSNNSPLHF.